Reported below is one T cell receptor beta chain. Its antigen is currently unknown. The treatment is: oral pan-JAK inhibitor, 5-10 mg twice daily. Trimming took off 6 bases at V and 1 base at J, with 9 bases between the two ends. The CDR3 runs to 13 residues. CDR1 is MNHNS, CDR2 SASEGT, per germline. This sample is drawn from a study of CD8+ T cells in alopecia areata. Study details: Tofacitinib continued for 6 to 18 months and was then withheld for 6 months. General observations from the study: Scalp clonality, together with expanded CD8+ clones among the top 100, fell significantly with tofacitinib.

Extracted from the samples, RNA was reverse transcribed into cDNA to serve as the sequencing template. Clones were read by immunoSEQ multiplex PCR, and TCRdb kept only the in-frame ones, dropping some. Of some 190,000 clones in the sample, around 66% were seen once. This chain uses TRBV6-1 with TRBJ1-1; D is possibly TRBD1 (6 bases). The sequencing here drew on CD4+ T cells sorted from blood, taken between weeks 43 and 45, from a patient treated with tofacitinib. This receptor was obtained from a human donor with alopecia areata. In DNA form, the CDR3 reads TGTGCCAGCAGGGACAGACAGAACACTGAAGCTTTCTTT. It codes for CASRDRQNTEAFF.